The 7 T cell receptor beta chains listed next were all sequenced from one sample in a study of blood T cell repertoires in COVID-19. Using immunoSEQ multiplex PCR, the repertoire was profiled, and TCRdb retains in-frame clones only, with some absent. This sample has roughly 120,000 clones, with 90% to 95% found just once. Sequenced: peripheral blood. The receptors here all came from a man aged 45 to 65 with COVID-19, enrolled during active disease.

J is TRBJ1-2 and V is TRBV6-2 or TRBV6-3, with 7 bases that match TRBD1. From germline, CDR1 is MNHEY and CDR2 SVGEGT. The CDR3 has 15 residues. The trim removed 3 bases at V and 8 bases at J, leaving 12 bases unmatched. The DNA of the CDR3 is TGTGCCAGCAGTTATGATGAAAGGGGGCTTAGGGGCTACACCTTC. Protein sequence: CASSYDERGLRGYTF.

The chain combines TRBV5-5 with TRBJ2-2, with TRBD2 matching 12 bases. Per germline, CDR1 SGHKS and CDR2 YYEKEE (reference sequence). The CDR3 spans 14 residues. J gave up 4 bases and V 5 bases, and 0 bases lay outside the gene matches. DNA of the CDR3: TGTGCCAGCAGACTAGCGGGGGGCACCGGGGAGCTGTTTTTT. Amino acids: CASRLAGGTGELFF.

The V call is TRBV6-1, the J call TRBJ2-7, with TRBD2 matching over 11 bases. Trimming cost V 7 bases and J 0 bases; bases outside gene matches: 5. This CDR3 comprises 15 residues. Germline CDR1 and CDR2: MNHNS and SASEGT. CDR3 sequence: CASTLAGVRSYEQYF. The CDR3 region has the DNA TGTGCCAGCACACTAGCGGGAGTTCGCTCCTACGAGCAGTACTTC.

The rearrangement links TRBV11-3 to TRBJ2-5; D uncertain. This CDR3 has 13 residues. V was shortened by 3 bases and J by 2 bases, with 7 bases between the two germline ends. Germline V gives CDR1 SGHNT, CDR2 YENEEA. The CDR3 protein is CASSFHSQETQYF. CDR3 bases: TGTGCCAGCAGCTTCCACAGTCAAGAGACCCAGTACTTC.

This clone has just one count. The V and J genes are TRBV2 and TRBJ1-1; possibly TRBD1 for D (5 bases). Germline assignment: CDR1 SNHLY and CDR2 FYNNEI. V was pared by 7 bases and J by 1 base, with 13 bases between. This CDR3 contains 14 residues. The chain's CDR3 is CASTPRGKNTEAFF. The CDR3 DNA is TGTGCCAGCACCCCGCGGGGGAAGAACACTGAAGCTTTCTTT.

This clone was seen a few times. The V call is TRBV28, the J call TRBJ2-2; tentative D call: TRBD1 (5 bases). Trimming shortened V by 3 bases and J by 7 bases, and 27 bases separated the two germline ends. This CDR3 region has 19 residues. Per the germline V gene, CDR1 is MDHEN and CDR2 is SYDVKM. For the CDR3, the DNA is TGTGCCAGCAGTTTCGGGCTAGGGCGCGAGTGGGGCACCGACGGGGAGCTGTTTTTT. Translating gives CASSFGLGREWGTDGELFF.

This clone was observed a few times. The chain links TRBV20-1 to TRBJ1-6, with D possibly TRBD1 on 6 matching bases. V lost 3 bases to trimming and J lost 8 bases, with 14 bases between them. In germline, CDR1 is DFQATT, CDR2 SNEGSKA (reference sequence). The CDR3 sequence is 14 residues long. The CDR3 region has the DNA TGCAGTGCTAGTAAGGACGCAGGGGATTCACCCCTCCACTTT. Translating it yields CSASKDAGDSPLHF.